The rows below give T cell receptor beta chains drawn from one sample of a study of PD-1 blockade in classical Hodgkin lymphoma. The assay was immunoSEQ multiplex PCR, and TCRdb's table has in-frame clones only and misses some. The table lists more than 40,000 clones, more than 70% of them singletons. The sequencing used peripheral blood mononuclear cells (PBMCs), collected at baseline. These receptors originate from a human donor with classical Hodgkin lymphoma. CDR3s include the opening cysteine and the closing phenylalanine or tryptophan. Fields, in order: V gene, clone size, D gene, J gene, CDR3 protein, CDR3 DNA. The D gene is left open where the match is weak. Clone size is not always given. Where it is, it says once, few, many or a class for expanded clones.

TRBV15	.	.	TRBJ2-1	CATSRDMRGREQFF	TGTGCCACCAGCAGAGATATGAGGGGCAGGGAGCAGTTCTTC
TRBV2	.	.	TRBJ1-2	CASIGGNYGYTF	TGTGCCAGCATCGGGGGTAACTATGGCTACACCTTC
TRBV5-1	.	.	TRBJ2-4	CASSPDLAKNIQYF	TGCGCCAGCAGCCCGGACCTAGCCAAAAACATTCAGTACTTC
TRBV27	.	.	TRBJ1-5	CASSWGHRAQPQHF	TGTGCCAGCAGTTGGGGCCACAGGGCTCAGCCCCAGCATTTT
TRBV6-4	.	.	TRBJ2-1	CASKGNGTADEQFF	TGTGCCAGCAAGGGGAATGGAACAGCGGATGAGCAGTTCTTC
TRBV19	.	TRBD1	TRBJ2-3	CASRSQGADTQYF	TGTGCCAGTAGATCACAGGGGGCAGATACGCAGTATTTT
TRBV19	.	TRBD2	TRBJ2-1	CASRPGGGAYNEQFF	TGTGCCAGTAGGCCTGGGGGGGGAGCCTACAATGAGCAGTTCTTC
TRBV18	.	TRBD1	TRBJ2-5	CASSPPNPGTAQETQYF	TGTGCCAGCTCACCACCGAACCCAGGGACAGCCCAAGAGACCCAGTACTTC
TRBV27	.	.	TRBJ1-1	CASSLGNRNTEAFF	TGTGCCAGCAGTTTGGGGAACAGGAACACTGAAGCTTTCTTT
TRBV21-1	.	.	TRBJ1-2	CASSKSCPGRGYGYTF	TGTGCCAGCAGCAAAAGTTGCCCGGGGCGCGGCTATGGCTACACCTTC
TRBV29-1	few	TRBD1	TRBJ1-2	CSVEGQGVGGYTF	TGCAGCGTTGAAGGACAGGGGGTCGGTGGCTACACCTTC
TRBV5-4	.	.	TRBJ1-1	CASSLGQMNTEAFF	TGTGCCAGCAGCTTGGGACAGATGAACACTGAAGCTTTCTTT
TRBV29-1	.	TRBD1	TRBJ1-2	CSAGRTGNYGYTF	TGCAGCGCCGGACGGACAGGGAACTATGGCTACACCTTC
TRBV5-1	.	TRBD2	TRBJ2-1	CASSLGLAGIEQFF	TGCGCCAGCAGCTTGGGGCTAGCGGGGATTGAGCAGTTCTTC
TRBV19	.	.	TRBJ1-1	CASSGQGWGNTEAFF	TGTGCCAGTAGTGGCCAGGGGTGGGGGAACACTGAAGCTTTCTTT
TRBV27	.	TRBD2	TRBJ2-2	CASSLGLAATGELFF	TGTGCCAGCAGTTTGGGACTAGCGGCGACCGGGGAGCTGTTTTTT
TRBV19	.	TRBD2	TRBJ2-7	CASSRTSGSYEQYF	TGTGCCAGTAGTAGGACTAGCGGTTCCTACGAGCAGTACTTC
TRBV6-5	.	TRBD1	TRBJ2-1	CASSIRQGHEQFF	TGTGCCAGCAGTATTAGACAGGGCCATGAGCAGTTCTTC
TRBV5-1	medium-sized	.	TRBJ1-3	CASSLEAQGRSGNTIYF	TGCGCCAGCAGCTTGGAGGCGCAGGGGAGGTCTGGAAACACCATATATTTT
TRBV27	once	.	TRBJ2-7	CASVSVAYEQYF	TGTGCCAGCGTATCGGTCGCCTACGAGCAGTACTTC
TRBV29-1	once	TRBD1	TRBJ2-7	CSVAPTGLVYEQYF	TGCAGCGTTGCCCCGACAGGGTTGGTCTACGAGCAGTACTTC
TRBV5-4	.	.	TRBJ2-2	CASSLERVNTGELFF	TGTGCCAGCAGCTTGGAGAGGGTAAACACCGGGGAGCTGTTTTTT
TRBV2	.	.	TRBJ1-4	CASRGGENEKLFF	TGTGCCAGCAGGGGGGGGGAAAATGAAAAACTGTTTTTT
TRBV5-1	.	TRBD1	TRBJ2-5	CASSLEGDRGQTQYF	TGCGCCAGCAGCTTGGAGGGGGACAGGGGACAGACCCAGTACTTC
TRBV5-1	.	.	TRBJ1-2	CASSLTGIPTTNYGYTF	TGCGCCAGCAGCCTAACCGGGATCCCCACAACGAACTATGGCTACACCTTC
TRBV4-2	.	TRBD2	TRBJ2-7	CASSQETSRTYEQYF	TGTGCCAGCAGCCAGGAGACTAGCAGAACCTACGAGCAGTACTTC
TRBV6-5	.	TRBD1	TRBJ2-3	CASSIQGGTDTQYF	TGTGCCAGCAGTATACAGGGGGGCACAGATACGCAGTATTTT